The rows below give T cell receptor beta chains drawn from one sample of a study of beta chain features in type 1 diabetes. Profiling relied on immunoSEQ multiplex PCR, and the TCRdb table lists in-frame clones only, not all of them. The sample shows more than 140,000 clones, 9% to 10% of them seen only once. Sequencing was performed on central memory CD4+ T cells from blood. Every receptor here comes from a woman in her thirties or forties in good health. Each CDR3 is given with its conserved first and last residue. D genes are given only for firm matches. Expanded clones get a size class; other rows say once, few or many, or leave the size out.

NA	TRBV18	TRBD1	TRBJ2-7	CASSEDRVSYEQYF	TGTGCCAGCTCAGAAGACAGGGTTTCCTACGAGCAGTACTTC
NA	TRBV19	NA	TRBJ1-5	CASGIGGVGDQPQHF	TGTGCCAGTGGAATCGGGGGGGTCGGGGATCAGCCCCAGCATTTT
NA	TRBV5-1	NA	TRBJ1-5	CASSGGSDQPQHF	TGCGCCAGCAGCGGCGGGAGCGATCAGCCCCAGCATTTT
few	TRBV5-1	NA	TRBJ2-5	CASTRDSPLRETQYF	TGCGCCAGCACGAGAGACAGCCCCCTTAGGGAGACCCAGTACTTC
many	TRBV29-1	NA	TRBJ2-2	CSVETGLTGELFF	TGCAGCGTGGAAACAGGGCTCACCGGGGAGCTGTTTTTT
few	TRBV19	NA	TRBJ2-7	CASSIQGLGDEQYF	TGTGCCAGTAGTATTCAGGGGCTAGGCGACGAGCAGTACTTC
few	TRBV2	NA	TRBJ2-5	CASSYRLNGDF	TGTGCCAGCAGCTACCGACTAAACGGGGACTTC
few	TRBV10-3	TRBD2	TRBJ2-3	CATLADYTDTQYF	TGTGCCACCCTAGCGGACTACACAGATACGCAGTATTTT
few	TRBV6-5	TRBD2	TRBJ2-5	CASRVTGRGETQYF	TGTGCCAGCAGGGTAACGGGGCGGGGGGAGACCCAGTACTTC
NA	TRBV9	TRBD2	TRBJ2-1	CASSVPAGAYNEQFF	TGTGCCAGCAGCGTCCCAGCGGGGGCCTACAATGAGCAGTTCTTC
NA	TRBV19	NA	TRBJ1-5	CATNQGQSNQPQHF	TGTGCCACCAACCAAGGACAGAGCAATCAGCCCCAGCATTTT
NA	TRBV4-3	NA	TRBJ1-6	CASSQDGEVYNSPLHF	TGCGCCAGCAGCCAAGATGGGGAGGTATATAATTCACCCCTCCACTTT
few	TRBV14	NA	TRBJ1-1	CASSQRGGVTEAFF	TGTGCCAGCAGCCAGCGAGGAGGGGTAACTGAAGCTTTCTTT
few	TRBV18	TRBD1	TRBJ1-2	CASSPPGQGDREGYTF	TGTGCCAGCTCTCCGCCGGGACAGGGGGATCGAGAGGGCTACACCTTC
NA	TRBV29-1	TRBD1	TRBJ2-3	CSAQDRRPSTDTQYF	TGCAGCGCCCAGGACAGGCGTCCTAGCACAGATACGCAGTATTTT
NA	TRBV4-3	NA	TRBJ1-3	CASSRGSSGNTIYF	TGCGCCAGCAGCCGAGGGTCCTCTGGAAACACCATATATTTT
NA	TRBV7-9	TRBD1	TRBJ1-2	CASSPTGGSYGYTF	TGTGCCAGCAGCCCAACAGGGGGCAGCTATGGCTACACCTTC
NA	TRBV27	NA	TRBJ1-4	CASSFNDPRIEKLFF	TGTGCCAGCAGCTTTAACGACCCGAGGATTGAAAAACTGTTTTTT
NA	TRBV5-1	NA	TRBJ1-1	CASSLGSSGNTEAFF	TGCGCCAGCAGCTTGGGTTCTTCAGGGAACACTGAAGCTTTCTTT
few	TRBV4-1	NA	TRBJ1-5	CASSHTGSNQPQHF	TGCGCCAGCAGCCATACAGGGAGTAATCAGCCCCAGCATTTT
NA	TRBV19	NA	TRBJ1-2	CASSIAAGANYGYTF	TGTGCCAGTAGTATAGCGGCGGGTGCTAACTATGGCTACACCTTC
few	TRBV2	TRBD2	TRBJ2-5	CASMEGLAGETQYF	TGTGCCAGCATGGAGGGACTAGCGGGAGAGACCCAGTACTTC
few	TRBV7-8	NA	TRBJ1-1	CASSRKRNTEAFF	TGTGCCAGCAGTCGTAAGAGGAACACTGAAGCTTTCTTT
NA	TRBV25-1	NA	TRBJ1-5	CASSDPPVEWQPQHF	TGTGCCAGCAGTGACCCCCCTGTTGAGTGGCAGCCCCAGCATTTT
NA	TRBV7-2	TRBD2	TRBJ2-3	CASSFTGTSGADTQYF	TGTGCCAGCAGCTTTACCGGGACTAGCGGGGCGGATACGCAGTATTTT
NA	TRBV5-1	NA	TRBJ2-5	CASSLTSTQETQYF	TGCGCCAGCAGCTTGACTAGCACTCAAGAGACCCAGTACTTC
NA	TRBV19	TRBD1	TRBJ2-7	CASRHGQGYEQYF	TGTGCCAGTAGACACGGACAGGGCTACGAGCAGTACTTC
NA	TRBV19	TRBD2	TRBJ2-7	CASSIVLTSGGTSYEQYF	TGTGCCAGTAGTATCGTCTTGACTAGCGGGGGGACCTCCTACGAGCAGTACTTC
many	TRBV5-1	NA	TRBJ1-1	CASSPTANYEAFF	TGCGCCAGCAGCCCGACAGCGAACTATGAAGCTTTCTTT
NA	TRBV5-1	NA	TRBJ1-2	CASSLYRTDGGYTF	TGCGCCAGCAGCTTGTATCGGACAGATGGTGGCTACACCTTC
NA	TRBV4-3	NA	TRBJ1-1	CASSLDRDMNTEAFF	TGCGCCAGCAGCCTAGACCGCGACATGAACACTGAAGCTTTCTTT
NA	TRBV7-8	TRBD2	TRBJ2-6	CASSRLAGGPGANVLTF	TGTGCCAGCAGCCGACTAGCGGGGGGCCCTGGGGCCAACGTCCTGACTTTC
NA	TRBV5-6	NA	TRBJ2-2	CASSLSGAFGTGELFF	TGTGCCAGCAGCTTGTCGGGAGCTTTCGGCACCGGGGAGCTGTTTTTT
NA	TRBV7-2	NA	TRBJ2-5	CASSRQETQYF	TGTGCCAGCAGCCGCCAAGAGACCCAGTACTTC
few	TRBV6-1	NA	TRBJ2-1	CASSMEGARYNEQFF	TGTGCCAGCAGTATGGAAGGGGCCCGGTACAATGAGCAGTTCTTC
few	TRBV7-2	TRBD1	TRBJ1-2	CASSLDRGGYTF	TGTGCCAGCAGCCTGGACAGGGGCGGCTACACCTTC
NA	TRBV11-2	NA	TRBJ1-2	CASSSGGHRGYTF	TGTGCCAGCAGCTCTGGAGGGCATCGGGGCTACACCTTC
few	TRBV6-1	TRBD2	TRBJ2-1	CASSESLAGAINEQFF	TGTGCCAGCAGTGAATCCCTAGCGGGGGCCATTAATGAGCAGTTCTTC